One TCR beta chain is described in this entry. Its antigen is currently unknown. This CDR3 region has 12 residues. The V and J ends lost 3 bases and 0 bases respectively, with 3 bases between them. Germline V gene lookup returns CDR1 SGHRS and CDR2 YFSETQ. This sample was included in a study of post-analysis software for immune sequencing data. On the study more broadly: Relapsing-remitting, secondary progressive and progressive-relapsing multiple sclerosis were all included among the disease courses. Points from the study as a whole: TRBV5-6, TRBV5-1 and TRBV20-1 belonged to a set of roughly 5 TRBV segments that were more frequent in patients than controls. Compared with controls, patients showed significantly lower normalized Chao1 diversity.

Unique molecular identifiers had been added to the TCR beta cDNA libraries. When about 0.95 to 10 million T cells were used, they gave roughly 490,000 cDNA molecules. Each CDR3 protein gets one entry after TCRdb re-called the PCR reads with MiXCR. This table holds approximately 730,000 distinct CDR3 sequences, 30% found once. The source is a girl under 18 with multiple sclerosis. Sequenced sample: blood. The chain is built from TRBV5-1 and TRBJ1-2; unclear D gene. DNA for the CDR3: TGCGCCAGCAGCTCAACTAACTATGGCTACACCTTC. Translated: CASSSTNYGYTF. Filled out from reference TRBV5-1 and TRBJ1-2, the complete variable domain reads KAGVTQTPRYLIKTRGQQVTLSCSPISGHRSVSWYQQTPGQGLQFLFEYFSETQRNKGNFPGRFSGRQFSNSRSEMNVSTLELGDSALYLCASSSTNYGYTFGSGTRLTVV.